The following is a TCR beta chain sequence with its context. This PCR relied on a set of 60 Vbeta primers and 13 Jbeta primers. Clones were sequenced by immunoSEQ multiplex PCR, and TCRdb holds only the in-frame ones, with some missing. Among a few hundred thousand clones listed, about 75% were seen once. This sample is drawn from a study of cytomegalovirus exposure and HLA in healthy donors. Germline V gene sequence: CDR1 SGHRS, CDR2 YFSETQ. The CDR3 is made up of 13 amino acids. Trimming took 0 bases from V and 9 from J, leaving 7 bases between them. Sequences were obtained from PBMCs. The gene calls are TRBV5-1 and TRBJ1-6, with a weak D call TRBD1 (6 bases). This TCR came from a woman in her thirties in good health and CMV-seronegative. CDR3 loop: CASSLEGGSPLHF. Written as DNA, the CDR3 is TGCGCCAGCAGCTTGGAAGGGGGTTCACCCCTCCACTTT.